This TCR beta chain was found in a study of molecular identifiers for immune sequencing clone quantification listed by TCRdb under 2018. Background for the entire study: For a replicate experiment, RNA from roughly 21,000 or 96,000 naive CD8 T cells was divided into five aliquots, of which four were sequenced. CD8 T cells were used in a methods study to benchmark molecular-identifier clustering-based TCR repertoire sequencing (MIDCIRS) and TCR RNA copy counting. General conclusions and limits of the study: When barcode sub-clustering was omitted, TCR diversity was inflated by chimeric consensus sequences, with chimeras reaching as high as 47%. Naive libraries contained spiked-in Jurkat TCR RNA (approximately nine copies' worth), which is not part of the donor repertoire. A single cell's worth of spiked-in Jurkat TCR RNA was reported detectable even among 850,000 to 1,000,000 naive CD8 T cells. The sizes of highly expanded clones could end up underestimated when identical TCR molecules share a barcode. Approximately 3.3 recovered TCR RNA copies per cell were obtained by modeling, versus about ten by digital PCR, implying a capture efficiency of about 30%. Clones above 20 RNA copies held over 99% of molecules in CMV-specific effector cells but under 1% in naive cells.

Libraries of naive CD8 T cells were built from anywhere between about 18,000 and 1,000,000 sorted cells, with 10%, 30% or 50% of the purified RNA used. Naive CD8 T cells, defined as CD8+CD4-CCR7+CD45RA+, were FACS-sorted into RLT Plus buffer on a BD FACSAria II. To test detection sensitivity, Jurkat RNA equivalent to ten TCR copies was spiked into samples of roughly 20,000-1,000,000 naive CD8 T cells. CD8 T cells were enriched with RosetteSep CD8+ T Cell Enrichment Cocktail and Ficoll-Paque, followed by ACK red cell lysis. Library prep was done by PCR. TCRdb lists the instrument as Illumina HiSeq 4000. Bulk TCR libraries were generated as previously described, with the TCR primers listed in Table S5 used. Total RNA was purified with the Qiagen AllPrep DNA/RNA kit. Before analysis, reads from multiple sequencing runs of one library were combined. The study's processing was this. Only reads with exact TCR constant sequence were kept, trimmed to 150 nt, and grouped by their 12-nt molecular barcodes. Reads inside each barcode group were sub-clustered using a 15% Levenshtein threshold, and a quality-weighted consensus sequence was constructed for each RNA molecule. Non-functional sequences were discarded, and so were lower-count sequences lying one edit away from another sequence. Based on fitting two negative binomial distributions, any barcode sub-cluster with under 20% of the maximum read count was discarded. TCRdb reprocessing: public reads trimmed at Q25 with fastp, clones called with MiXCR, in-frame beta chains kept. Under each unique CDR3 protein, matching rows form one entry showing the most common genes and DNA. TCRdb's processing, not the authors' own work, is the source of the V and J calls. This sample has under 650,000 distinct CDR3 sequences in its table, and 20% of those were observed once. The ten largest clones take up roughly 0.83% of the sample.

As to this clonotype: It has no known antigen specificity. Base qualities were left out, and no much larger clone turns up one base away.

The CDR3 measures 14 amino acids from cysteine to phenylalanine. Only CDR3 DNA remains: 42 bases, in frame from the first base. The germline V gene (reference sequence) gives CDR1 as SGHNT and CDR2 as YYREEE. The germline ends are 15 bases apart after V is trimmed by 4 bases and J by 4 bases. In this chain, TRBV5-4 is recombined with TRBJ2-7; the D gene remains uncertain. Sequenced input: naive CD8+ T cells from blood, with Jurkat cell RNA spiked in. The sample's cell subset or site, from its label and the paper: FACS-sorted CD8+CD4-CCR7+CD45RA+ naive T cells. This receptor was obtained from a human donor in good health. Some libraries in this study had Jurkat cell RNA spiked in. DNA sequence: TGTGCCAGCAGCCTCTTTTTCGGACCTTACGAGCAGTACTTC. Translated, this gives CASSLFFGPYEQYF. The reference TRBV5-4 and TRBJ2-7 proteins fill in what lies around the CDR3, so the full variable domain reads ETGVTQSPTHLIKTRGQQVTLRCSSQSGHNTVSWYQQALGQGPQFIFQYYREEENGRGNFPPRFSGLQFPNYSSELNVNALELDDSALYLCASSLFFGPYEQYFGPGTRLTVT.